This T cell receptor (beta chain) was profiled in a study of Graves' ophthalmopathy and Graves' hyperthyroidism. Background on the study: Peripheral blood samples were taken at initial diagnosis, before any treatment.

Overall study findings and caveats: Most clonotypes expanded in thyroid above 0.001 frequency were present in blood too. With a specificity of 72.22% and a sensitivity of around 70%, the model predicted ophthalmopathy progression.

In germline, CDR1 is DFQATT, CDR2 SNEGSKA (reference sequence). Trimming removed 3 bases from V and 4 bases from J, with 13 bases in between. This CDR3 has 13 amino acids. For repertoire sequencing, the TCR beta CDR3 regions were amplified from RNA transcripts. Second-round multiplex PCR came after a first-round RT-PCR that employed HTBI primers. MiXCR, run by TCRdb on the multiplex PCR reads, gives a single entry per CDR3 protein. Of about 400,000 distinct CDR3 sequences listed, around 18% are singletons. The sample holds many counts of this clonotype. Its antigen is as yet unknown. If patients had other autoimmune diseases, uncontrolled infections, pregnancy or lactation, they were excluded.

This rearrangement joins TRBV20-1 to TRBJ2-7; the D is unclear. The material sequenced was peripheral blood. The TCR sequence derives from a woman between 18 and 30 years old with Graves' ophthalmopathy. This CDR3 is CSASAAQDYEQYF. Here the CDR3 DNA reads TGCAGTGCTAGTGCCGCCCAGGATTACGAGCAGTACTTC.